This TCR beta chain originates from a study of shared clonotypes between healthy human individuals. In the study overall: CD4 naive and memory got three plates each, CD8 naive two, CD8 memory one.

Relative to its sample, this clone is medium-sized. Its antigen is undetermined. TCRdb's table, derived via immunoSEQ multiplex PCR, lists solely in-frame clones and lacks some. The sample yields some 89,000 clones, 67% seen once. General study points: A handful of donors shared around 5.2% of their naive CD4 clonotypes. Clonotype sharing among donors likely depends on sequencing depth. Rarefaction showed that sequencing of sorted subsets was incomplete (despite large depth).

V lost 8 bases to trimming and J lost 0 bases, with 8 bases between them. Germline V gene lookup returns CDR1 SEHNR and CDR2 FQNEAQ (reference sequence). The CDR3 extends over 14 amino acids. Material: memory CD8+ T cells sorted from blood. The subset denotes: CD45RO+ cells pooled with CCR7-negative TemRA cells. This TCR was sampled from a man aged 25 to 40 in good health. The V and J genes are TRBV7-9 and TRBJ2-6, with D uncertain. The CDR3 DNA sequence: TGTGCCAGCTCCCAACTCTCTGGGGCCAACGTCCTGACTTTC. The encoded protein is CASSQLSGANVLTF.